A single T cell receptor (beta chain) is shown here with its context. Its antigen is currently unknown. This record comes from a study of cytomegalovirus exposure and HLA in healthy donors. Study at large: Falling in the Caucasian-associated ancestry cluster were 80% to 85% of approximately 410 genotyped donors. Study-wide results and caveats: In a later analysis, common viral pathogens appeared linked to several of the most significant clusters.

Trimming cost V 5 bases and J 7 bases; bases outside gene matches: 7. Germline CDR1 is MNHEY and CDR2 is SMNVEV (reference sequence). This CDR3 has 16 amino acids. Both 60 Vbeta primers and 13 Jbeta primers went into the PCR. Produced via immunoSEQ multiplex PCR; TCRdb's table is partial and in-frame only. The profile shows approximately 140,000 clones, 70% to 80% of them singletons. The receptor was derived from a woman in her thirties or forties in good health and CMV-seropositive. Sequencing input: PBMCs. The chain uses TRBV27 and TRBJ2-1, with 14 bases matching TRBD2. CDR3 DNA sequence: TGTGCCAGCAGTGCCGCCGGGACTAGCGGGAGAAATGAGCAGTTCTTC. This encodes CASSAAGTSGRNEQFF.